These T cell receptor beta chains were read from a single sample in a study of T cells in Graves' hyperthyroidism and ophthalmopathy. Via MiXCR, TCRdb re-called the multiplex PCR reads, giving one row per CDR3 protein. The data contain a few hundred thousand distinct CDR3 sequences, approximately 14% of them singletons. The sample was blood. The receptors stem from a woman aged 18 to 35 with Graves' hyperthyroidism. CDR3s include the opening cysteine and the closing phenylalanine or tryptophan. The D gene is left open where the match is weak. Size tells how often a clone was seen (once, few, many) or the class of an expanded clone, and some rows leave it out.

TRBJ1-3 | NA | NA | TRBV12-3/TRBV12-4 | TGTGCCAGCAGTTTAGACGCCAGCTCTGGAAACACCATATATTTT | CASSLDASSGNTIYF
TRBJ1-5 | NA | NA | TRBV6-4 | TGTGCCAGCAGTGAGTTTTCAGGGTCCCCCCAGCATTTT | CASSEFSGSPQHF
TRBJ1-6 | NA | many | TRBV3-1 | TGTGCCAGCAGCCAAGAAAGGCCTTATAATTCACCCCTCCACTTT | CASSQERPYNSPLHF
TRBJ2-1 | TRBD2 | NA | TRBV12-3/TRBV12-4 | TGTGCCAGCAGCCCGTACTCTAGCGGGAGGGCCCTAGACAATGAGCAGTTCTTC | CASSPYSSGRALDNEQFF
TRBJ2-6 | NA | NA | TRBV13 | TGTGCCAGCAGGAATATTGTAGCCCTCCCCGGGACCTCTGGGGCCAACGTCCTGACTTTC | CASRNIVALPGTSGANVLTF
TRBJ1-2 | NA | many | TRBV11-2 | TGTGCCAGCAGCCCCATCATATCGGGAGGCGGCTACACCTTC | CASSPIISGGGYTF
TRBJ2-1 | NA | few | TRBV29-1 | TGCAGCGTAGGGCAGGGTACCCGTAGGGTACGCAATGAGCAGTTCTTC | CSVGQGTRRVRNEQFF
TRBJ1-2 | NA | few | TRBV15 | TGTGCCACCAGCAAAGGTGGAACGGCCCTCCATAAGTCCTACACCTTC | CATSKGGTALHKSYTF
TRBJ2-1 | TRBD2 | many | TRBV7-3 | TGTGCCAGCAGCTTAGGACCGGGACTAGCTTTGCCCGATGAGCAGTTCTTC | CASSLGPGLALPDEQFF
TRBJ1-1 | NA | many | TRBV5-6 | TGTGCCAGCAGCTTGGTAACACCCACTGAAGCTTTCTTT | CASSLVTPTEAFF
TRBJ1-2 | NA | many | TRBV28 | TGTGCCAGCAGTCGAGCGTCTTCGTATGGCTACACCTTC | CASSRASSYGYTF
TRBJ1-2 | NA | NA | TRBV29-1 | TGCAGCGTTCTTGACGGCTATGGCTACACCTTC | CSVLDGYGYTF
TRBJ1-2 | TRBD1 | many | TRBV12-3/TRBV12-4 | TGTGCCAGCAGTGCGCGCCCTACAGGGGCGGGAGGCAATGGCTACACCTTC | CASSARPTGAGGNGYTF
TRBJ2-7 | TRBD2 | NA | TRBV20-1 | TGCAGTGCTAGTCCGGGACTAGCGGGGTCCTACGAGCAGTACTTC | CSASPGLAGSYEQYF
TRBJ2-7 | TRBD1 | NA | TRBV4-2 | TGTGCCAGCAGCCAGTACCGGGACAGCAACTACGAGCAGTACTTC | CASSQYRDSNYEQYF
TRBJ2-7 | NA | many | TRBV7-2 | TGTGCCAGCACCCCCGGGGGCCTATCCTACGAGCAGTACTTC | CASTPGGLSYEQYF
TRBJ1-4 | TRBD1 | many | TRBV5-1 | TGCGCCAGCAGCTTGACCGGGACAGGGTTTTTTGAAAAACTGTTTTTT | CASSLTGTGFFEKLFF
TRBJ1-1 | NA | many | TRBV6-1 | TGTGCCAGCATCGACAATGGAAACACTGAAGCTTTCTTT | CASIDNGNTEAFF
TRBJ1-2 | TRBD1 | NA | TRBV11-1 | TGTGCCAGCAGCGTGGACAGGGATGGCTACACCTTC | CASSVDRDGYTF
TRBJ2-7 | NA | many | TRBV20-1 | TGCAGTGCTAGGTTACAGGGATCCGAGCAGTACTTC | CSARLQGSEQYF
TRBJ1-2 | NA | many | TRBV12-3/TRBV12-4 | TGTGCCACCGATGGAGGGGGACACTATGGCTACACCTTC | CATDGGGHYGYTF
TRBJ2-7 | TRBD1 | few | TRBV6-1 | TGTGCCAGCAGTGTGGACAGGCAATACTACGAGCAGTACTTC | CASSVDRQYYEQYF
TRBJ1-5 | NA | many | TRBV28 | TGTGCCAGCACCTCAGGGAGCAATCAGCCCCAGCATTTT | CASTSGSNQPQHF
TRBJ1-1 | NA | few | TRBV28 | TGTGCCAGCAGCCGAGGGGGGGGGGGGAACACTGAAGCTTTCTTT | CASSRGGGGNTEAFF
TRBJ2-1 | NA | many | TRBV6-1 | TGTGCCAGCAGTTCAAAGGGCGGCGGGTTATCTGAGCAGTTCTTC | CASSSKGGGLSEQFF
TRBJ2-1 | NA | few | TRBV10-1 | TGCGCCAGCAGTGAGAATGGGGGCTCCTACAATGAGCAGTTCTTC | CASSENGGSYNEQFF
TRBJ2-5 | NA | many | TRBV5-1 | TGCGCCAGCAGCTCGGGCGAGCCCACCGGGGGTGAGACCCAGTACTTC | CASSSGEPTGGETQYF
TRBJ1-5 | NA | NA | TRBV12-3/TRBV12-4 | TGTGCCAGCAGCGCGATCTGTAGCGTAAAGGATACACATAACAATCAGCCCCAGCATTTT | CASSAICSVKDTHNNQPQHF
TRBJ2-1 | TRBD2 | many | TRBV16 | TGTGCCAGCCGTCAGAGCGGGAGTATAGGTGAGCAGTTCTTC | CASRQSGSIGEQFF
TRBJ2-7 | NA | NA | TRBV6-1 | TGTGCCAGCAGTAAAGGGTTTAGCGAGCAGTACTTC | CASSKGFSEQYF
TRBJ2-1 | NA | NA | TRBV28 | TGTGCCAGCAGTTTCGTGGGCAGGGACTTTTACCTTACCTACAATGAGCAGTTCTTC | CASSFVGRDFYLTYNEQFF
TRBJ1-1 | NA | many | TRBV28 | TGTGCCAGCAGCCCTCGGGACCGAGGGACTGAAGCTTTCTTT | CASSPRDRGTEAFF
TRBJ1-5 | TRBD1 | NA | TRBV12-3/TRBV12-4 | TGTGCCAGCAGTTGGACGGGACAGGGGGCTCGTCAGCCCCAGCATTTT | CASSWTGQGARQPQHF
TRBJ1-5 | TRBD1 | many | TRBV2 | TGTGCCAGCAGTCGAGACAGGGTGGGGATAGATCAGCCCCAGCATTTT | CASSRDRVGIDQPQHF
TRBJ1-4 | NA | NA | TRBV2 | TGTGCCAGCACAAAAGGGGTTGCAACTAATGAAAAACTGTTTTTT | CASTKGVATNEKLFF
TRBJ2-1 | NA | many | TRBV15 | TGTGCCACCAGCAGAGCACAGACAGACAATGAGCAGTTCTTC | CATSRAQTDNEQFF
TRBJ1-1 | TRBD1 | NA | TRBV5-1 | TGCGCCAGCAGGCGCTCCGGGACAGGGGACCCTTATACTGAAGCTTTCTTT | CASRRSGTGDPYTEAFF
TRBJ1-1 | NA | many | TRBV6-5 | TGTGCCAGCAGTTACTCTGGGCAGGGCCAGAGAGCTTTCTTT | CASSYSGQGQRAFF
TRBJ1-4 | NA | few | TRBV27 | TGTGCCAGCAGTCGTGGGACAATGAATGAAAAACTGTTTTTT | CASSRGTMNEKLFF
TRBJ2-1 | NA | many | TRBV27 | TGTGCCAGCAGTCACAATCTTGAGAATGAGCAGTTCTTC | CASSHNLENEQFF